This T cell receptor beta chain was obtained from a study of Graves' ophthalmopathy and Graves' hyperthyroidism. Whole-study context: Untreated patients at initial diagnosis provided peripheral blood.

Germline values: CDR1 SGHNT, CDR2 YYREEE (reference sequence). The CDR3 consists of 17 residues. V was clipped by 2 bases and J by 0 bases; unmatched bases: 5. This clonotype was seen a few times. Antigen unknown. Amplification of the TCR beta CDR3 regions used RNA transcripts (as template). Following a first-round RT-PCR that used HTBI primers, a second-round multiplex PCR was carried out. TCRdb passed the multiplex PCR reads through MiXCR, listing each CDR3 protein once. This sample has hundreds of thousands of distinct CDR3 sequences, with 35% to 50% found just once. Points from the study as a whole: Thyroid clonotypes that were expanded above 0.001 frequency mostly also appeared in blood.

The J gene is TRBJ2-5, the V gene TRBV5-4; 12 bases line up with TRBD2. The clonotype comes from an adult man with Graves' ophthalmopathy. Sequencing was performed on peripheral blood. CDR3 nucleotide sequence: TGTGCCAGCAGCTTTCTCGGACTAGCGGGGTACCAAGAGACCCAGTACTTC. As protein: CASSFLGLAGYQETQYF.